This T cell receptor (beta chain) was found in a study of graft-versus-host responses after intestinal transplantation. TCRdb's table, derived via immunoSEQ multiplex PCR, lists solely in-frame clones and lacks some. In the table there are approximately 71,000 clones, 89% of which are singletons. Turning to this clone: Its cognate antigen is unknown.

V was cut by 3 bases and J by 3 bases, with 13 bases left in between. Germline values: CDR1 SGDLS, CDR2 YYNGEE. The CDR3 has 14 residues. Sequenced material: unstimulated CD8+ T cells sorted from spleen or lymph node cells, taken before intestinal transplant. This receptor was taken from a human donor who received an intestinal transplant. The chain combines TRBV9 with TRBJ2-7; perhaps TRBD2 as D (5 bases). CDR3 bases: TGTGCCAGCAGCGCCGGACTCTCAGGCTACGAGCAGTACTTC. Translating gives CASSAGLSGYEQYF.